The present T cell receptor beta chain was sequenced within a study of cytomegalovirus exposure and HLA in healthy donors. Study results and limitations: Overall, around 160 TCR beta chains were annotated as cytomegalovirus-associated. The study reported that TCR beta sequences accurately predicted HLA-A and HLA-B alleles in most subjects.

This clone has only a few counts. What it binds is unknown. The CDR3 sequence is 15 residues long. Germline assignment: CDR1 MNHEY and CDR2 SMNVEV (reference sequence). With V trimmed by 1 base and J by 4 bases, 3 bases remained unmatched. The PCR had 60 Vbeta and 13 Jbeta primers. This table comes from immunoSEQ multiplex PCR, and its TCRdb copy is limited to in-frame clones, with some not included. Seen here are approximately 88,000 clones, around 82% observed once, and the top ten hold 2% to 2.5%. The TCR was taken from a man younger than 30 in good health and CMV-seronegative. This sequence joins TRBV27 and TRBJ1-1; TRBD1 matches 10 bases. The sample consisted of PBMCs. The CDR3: CASSLLRTGGTEAFF. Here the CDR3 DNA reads TGTGCCAGCAGTTTATTAAGGACAGGGGGCACTGAAGCTTTCTTT.